This T cell receptor (beta chain) stems from a study of radiation and T cells in renal cell carcinoma. Across the whole study: Nephrectomy followed 15 Gy stereotactic body radiation by 4 weeks. Findings and limits, study-wide: From baseline, blood top tumor clonotypes peaked at 2 weeks post-radiation.

Time point here: blood 2 weeks post-SBRT. Indicated treatment: 15 Gy SBRT to primary tumor, nephrectomy 4 weeks later. Radiation-treated patients gave blood at baseline, week 2 and week 4. The patient's renal cell carcinoma had clear cell pathology. The assay was immunoSEQ multiplex PCR, and TCRdb's table has in-frame clones only and misses some. The table has some 58,000 clones, roughly 79% seen once. On this clone itself: Its antigen is not known. Germline is not matched at one junction end, which may reflect a read error.

The starting material was blood, obtained from a patient whose treatment included radiotherapy and nephrectomy. This sequence was found in a man in his sixties with renal cell carcinoma.

CDR3: CASSLYGGLNSEAFF. The CDR3 coding sequence is TGTGCCAGCAGTTTATATGGGGGGCTGAACTCTGAAGCTTTCTTT. This chain connects TRBV27 to TRBJ1-1; TRBD1 might be the D (6 bases). The V gene's germline CDR1 is MNHEY and CDR2 SMNVEV (reference sequence). This CDR3 contains 15 residues.